The 30 T cell receptor beta chains presented below share a single source sample, sequenced in a study of human T cells and chemical hapten exposure. Time point in this sample: healthy volunteer bleed at 6 weeks. The authors extracted total RNA from unfractionated whole blood. TCRdb processed the RACE reads anew with MiXCR; each CDR3 protein has one entry. The sample lists more than 60,000 distinct CDR3 sequences; over 6.5% were seen once. Sequenced sample: whole blood. The source of these receptors is a male donor in good health. Some clones in this sample may be carry-over from other donors' samples.

This clonotype was detected ten times or more. This chain links TRBV27 with TRBJ1-5; the D gene is possibly TRBD1 (6 bases). The CDR3 covers 16 residues. V lost 4 bases to trimming and J lost 8 bases, with 21 bases between them. CDR1 MNHEY and CDR2 SMNVEV come from the germline V gene (reference sequence). CDR3 bases: TGTGCCAGCAGTTCTCTCACGTCAGGGGTCGTTGAGCCCCAGCATTTT. Translation: CASSSLTSGVVEPQHF.

This clonotype was seen only a few times. The chain uses TRBV6-2 or TRBV6-3 and TRBJ2-4, with 7 bases aligning to TRBD2. After removal of 6 bases from V and 4 bases from J, the junction contained 9 bases not matched to a gene. The CDR3 is 15 amino acids. CDR1 is MNHEY, CDR2 SVGEGT, per germline. The CDR3 nucleotides are TGTGCCAGCAGACACCAAGCGGGACCTAAAAACATTCAGTACTTC. Amino acid sequence: CASRHQAGPKNIQYF.

Only a few counts were recorded for this clonotype. V and J are TRBV21-1 and TRBJ2-6; TRBD1 was called by the table and not checked on the DNA. TRBV21-1 is reported as a pseudogene. The CDR3 loop spans 17 amino acids. For the CDR3, the DNA is TGTGCCAGCAGCACTGACAGGGCCGTCTCTGGGGCCAACGTCCTGACTTTC. It encodes CASSTDRAVSGANVLTF.

This clonotype was counted between two and nine times. The chain combines TRBV9 with TRBJ1-5; D remains ambiguous. The CDR3 loop spans 16 amino acids. Looked up from germline, CDR1 is SGDLS and CDR2 is YYNGEE. V shed 0 bases and J shed 4 bases, with 14 bases lying between them. The CDR3 here is CASSVGAERLNQPQHF. Written as DNA, the CDR3 is TGTGCCAGCAGCGTAGGGGCAGAACGGCTGAATCAGCCCCAGCATTTT.

This clonotype was seen many times. The chain couples TRBV27 to TRBJ1-5; no firm D call. V lost 2 bases and J lost 0, with 14 bases in between. Germline V gene sequence: CDR1 MNHEY, CDR2 SMNVEV (reference sequence). The CDR3 extends over 17 amino acids. The CDR3 loop reads CASSLRTPEYSNQPQHF. CDR3 in DNA: TGTGCCAGCAGTTTAAGGACTCCCGAGTATAGCAATCAGCCCCAGCATTTT.

The chain employs TRBV6-1 and TRBJ2-5; D may be TRBD1 or TRBD2 (5 bases each). From germline, CDR1 is MNHNS and CDR2 SASEGT. The CDR3 consists of 13 residues. V gave up 6 bases and J gave up 3 bases, with 11 bases separating them. In DNA form, the CDR3 reads TGTGCCAGCAGGGGACGGGGAGAAGAGACCCAGTACTTC. Translating it yields CASRGRGEETQYF.

This clonotype was picked up a small number of times. This chain uses TRBV29-1 with TRBJ2-3, with TRBD1 matching 8 bases. The CDR3 spans 15 residues. Germline V gene data show CDR1 as SQVTM and CDR2 as ANQGSEA. V trimming: 0 bases; J trimming: 2 bases; junction bases outside the gene matches: 4. The CDR3 sequence: CSVEEGQAFTDTQYF. DNA for the CDR3: TGCAGCGTTGAAGAGGGACAGGCCTTCACAGATACGCAGTATTTT.

This clonotype was seen just once. A much larger clone sits a single nucleotide away, making a read error possible. J is TRBJ1-5 and V is TRBV4-3; D not resolved. CDR1 is LGHNA and CDR2 is YSLEER in the germline V gene. The CDR3 runs 15 residues. The DNA for the CDR3 is TGCGCCAGCAGCGCTGGCTTTGCCACCAATCAGCCCCAGCGTTTT. This translates into CASSAGFATNQPQRF.

This chain connects TRBV10-3 to TRBJ2-2, with D maybe TRBD1 (5 bases). Looked up from germline, CDR1 is ENHRY and CDR2 is SYGVKD. Between the trimmed V and J ends, which lost 3 bases and 0 bases, there was a span of 11 bases. There are 16 residues in the CDR3. The CDR3 reads CAISERQNSNTGELFF. The CDR3 bases are TGTGCCATCAGTGAACGACAGAATTCGAACACCGGGGAGCTGTTTTTT.

The V and J genes are TRBV20-1 and TRBJ1-1; no clear D. The CDR3 is 13 residues long. Per germline, CDR1 DFQATT and CDR2 SNEGSKA (reference sequence). Trimming took 0 bases from V and 1 from J, leaving 6 bases between them. The CDR3 coding sequence is TGCAGTGCTAGAGAAGTGAGGAACACTGAAGCTTTCTTT. This translates into CSAREVRNTEAFF.

This clonotype was seen a handful of times. The chain carries TRBV7-2 and TRBJ2-1, with D perhaps TRBD1 (6 bases). Germline-derived CDR1 and CDR2 are SGHTA and FQGNSA. The CDR3 extends over 15 amino acids. Trimming shortened V by 8 bases and J by 11 bases, and 25 bases separated the two germline ends. This CDR3 is CASQDSFNPEKKQFF. CDR3 in DNA: TGTGCCAGCCAGGACAGCTTTAATCCCGAAAAGAAGCAGTTCTTC.

The chain links TRBV12-3 or TRBV12-4 to TRBJ2-7; no clear D gene. V shed 3 bases and J shed 3 bases, with 3 bases lying between them. The CDR3 has 11 amino acids. The CDR3 loop reads CASSFSYEQYF. CDR3 bases: TGTGCCAGCAGTTTTAGCTACGAGCAGTACTTC.

The rearrangement links TRBV7-6 to TRBJ1-2; D possibly corresponds to TRBD1 (6 bases). The CDR3 length is 14 residues. V lost 2 bases and J 5 bases, leaving 12 bases between the germline ends. Germline V gene lookup returns CDR1 SGHVS and CDR2 FNYEAQ. This CDR3 is CASSLRDKGYGYTF. CDR3 DNA: TGTGCCAGCAGCTTAAGGGACAAAGGATATGGCTACACCTTC. Full variable domain (outside the CDR3, taken from reference TRBV7-6 and TRBJ1-2): GAGVSQSPRYKVTKRGQDVALRCDPISGHVSLYWYRQALGQGPEFLTYFNYEAQQDKSGLPNDRFSAERPEGSISTLTIQRTEQRDSAMYRCASSLRDKGYGYTFGSGTRLTVV.

The rearrangement links TRBV29-1 to TRBJ2-5; 8 bases line up with TRBD1. After removal of 2 bases from V and 4 bases from J, the junction contained 6 bases not matched to a gene. CDR1 is SQVTM, CDR2 ANQGSEA, per germline. This CDR3 is built from 14 residues. The CDR3 is CSVEPRGQGETQYF. CDR3 coding DNA: TGCAGCGTTGAACCCAGGGGGCAGGGAGAGACCCAGTACTTC.

In its sample, this clonotype was seen a few times. J is TRBJ2-1 and V is TRBV29-1; D possibly corresponds to TRBD2 (6 bases). V was cut by 3 bases and J by 6 bases, with 15 bases left in between. Germline assignment: CDR1 SQVTM and CDR2 ANQGSEA. This CDR3 is built from 14 residues. CDR3 bases: TGCAGCGTTGAGGGGCTAGCGAATATCAATGAGCAGTTCTTC. Encoded protein: CSVEGLANINEQFF.

This clonotype was detected many times. The CDR3 here is CASSSAGNADTQYF. Written as DNA, the CDR3 is TGTGCCAGCAGTTCCGCAGGGAACGCAGATACGCAGTATTTT. The chain uses TRBV27 and TRBJ2-3, with TRBD1 as a possible D gene (5 bases). The CDR3 runs to 14 residues. CDR1 MNHEY and CDR2 SMNVEV come from the germline V gene (reference sequence). V lost 4 bases and J 4 bases, leaving 12 bases between the germline ends.

This clonotype was counted ten times or more. This chain connects TRBV3-1 to TRBJ2-7; D not certain. The V end lost 2 bases, the J end lost 3 bases, and 17 bases lay between the germline ends. CDR1 and CDR2 (germline): LGHDT, YNNKEL (reference sequence). This CDR3 has 16 residues. CDR3 DNA: TGTGCCAGCAGCCAAAACGCGAATAGTATTTTCTACGAGCAGTACTTC. Protein sequence: CASSQNANSIFYEQYF.

This clonotype appeared many times. The chain joins TRBV5-6 to TRBJ2-5; D not resolved. Germline assignment: CDR1 SGHDT and CDR2 YYEEEE. The CDR3 runs to 15 residues. V lost 1 base and J 5 bases, leaving 15 bases between the germline ends. The CDR3 protein is CASSLISEDGETQYF. CDR3 in DNA: TGTGCCAGCAGCTTGATAAGTGAAGATGGGGAGACCCAGTACTTC.

This clonotype has a handful of counts. This rearrangement joins TRBV12-3 or TRBV12-4 to TRBJ2-1, with 7 bases aligning to TRBD2. Trimming took 5 bases from V and 5 from J; bases not matched to a gene: 9. The CDR3 totals 15 residues. As DNA, the CDR3 is TGTGCCAGCAGTCCCTCTAGCGGTCCCAACAATGAGCAGTTCTTC. Protein: CASSPSSGPNNEQFF.

The V gene is TRBV12-3 or TRBV12-4, the J gene TRBJ2-7, with D hard to call. V was shortened by 1 base and J by 3 bases, with 10 bases between the two germline ends. The CDR3 is made up of 14 amino acids. In DNA form, the CDR3 reads TGTGCCAGCAGTTTAGGCTTGGATTTCTACGAGCAGTACTTC. It is translated as CASSLGLDFYEQYF.

V gene TRBV20-1 combines with J gene TRBJ2-7; 8 bases align to TRBD2. The CDR3 contains 13 residues. In germline, CDR1 is DFQATT, CDR2 SNEGSKA (reference sequence). J was trimmed by 2 bases and V by 2 bases; bases with no gene match: 2. CDR3 bases: TGCAGTGCTAGACTTAGCGGGACCTACGAGCAGTACTTC. Residues: CSARLSGTYEQYF.

This clonotype was picked up a small number of times. The V and J genes are TRBV2 and TRBJ1-4; D remains ambiguous. Germline loops: CDR1 SNHLY, CDR2 FYNNEI. Between the trimmed V and J ends, which lost 7 bases and 7 bases, there was a span of 19 bases. The CDR3 length is 15 residues. This CDR3 reads CASNTLTGWFEKLFF. In nucleotides, the CDR3 is TGTGCCAGCAACACATTGACCGGCTGGTTTGAAAAACTGTTTTTT.

V usage is TRBV6-6 and J usage is TRBJ2-2; 10 bases line up with TRBD2. V gave up 0 bases and J gave up 2 bases; unmatched junction bases: 6. The CDR3 has 18 residues. Germline V gene data show CDR1 as MNHNY and CDR2 as SVGAGI (reference sequence). The CDR3 region has the DNA TGTGCCAGCAGTTACTCGGCTAGCGGGAGTACTAACACCGGGGAGCTGTTTTTT. Amino acids: CASSYSASGSTNTGELFF.

This clonotype was counted at least ten times. The chain is built from TRBV12-5 and TRBJ1-2; 8 bases map to TRBD1. Trimming took 4 bases from V and 8 from J; bases not matched to a gene: 6. The CDR3 sequence is 13 residues long. Germline CDR1 and CDR2: LGHNT and FRNRAP. This CDR3 is CASGSDRVRGYTF. The CDR3 nucleotides read TGTGCTAGTGGTTCGGACAGGGTAAGAGGCTACACCTTC. Based on the CDR3 plus reference TRBV12-5 and TRBJ1-2, the full variable domain is DARVTQTPRHKVTEMGQEVTMRCQPILGHNTVFWYRQTMMQGLELLAYFRNRAPLDDSGMPKDRFSAEMPDATLATLKIQPSEPRDSAVYFCASGSDRVRGYTFGSGTRLTVV.

This clonotype was observed a few times. The J gene is TRBJ2-1, the V gene TRBV12-2; the D call TRBD1 from the table was never checked on the DNA. TRBV12-2 is classified as a pseudogene. The CDR3 sequence is 16 residues long. CDR3 sequence: CASRPAGFRSYNEQFF. The DNA for the CDR3 is TGTGCAAGTCGCCCAGCAGGGTTTAGGTCCTACAATGAGCAGTTCTTC.

The chain combines TRBV10-1 with TRBJ1-1, with 8 bases lining up with TRBD1. CDR1 and CDR2 from the germline V gene are WNHNN and SYGVQD (reference sequence). V was pared by 10 bases and J by 2 bases, with 3 bases of the junction left unmatched. There are 12 residues in the CDR3. In nucleotides, the CDR3 is TGCGCCACACAGGGGGATAACACTGAAGCTTTCTTT. This codes for CATQGDNTEAFF.

The genes are TRBV6-6 and TRBJ2-1; 7 bases agree with TRBD2. The CDR3 runs 13 residues. J gave up 8 bases and V 7 bases, and 8 bases lay outside the gene matches. CDR1 is MNHNY, CDR2 SVGAGI, per germline (reference sequence). The DNA for the CDR3 is TGTGCCAGCACCCTGGGACTATACTATGAGCAGTTCTTC. Its translation is CASTLGLYYEQFF.

J is TRBJ2-6 and V is TRBV5-1; D is unclear. The CDR3 runs 17 residues. V was cut by 2 bases and J by 2 bases, with 14 bases left in between. The germline CDR1 and CDR2 sequences are SGHRS and YFSETQ. DNA of the CDR3: TGCGCCAGCAGCTTCAAGCTACAGCAGCCTGGGGCCAACGTCCTGACTTTC. This sequence encodes CASSFKLQQPGANVLTF.

In its sample, this clonotype was seen a few times. The chain recombines TRBV10-2 with TRBJ2-1; 11 bases match TRBD2. The CDR3 is 15 residues long. The J segment lost 7 bases and the V segment lost 2 bases, leaving 4 bases of the junction unmatched. Germline V gene data show CDR1 as WSHSY and CDR2 as SAAADI. This chain's CDR3 is CASSEVIAGGNEQFF. For the CDR3, the DNA is TGCGCCAGCAGTGAGGTAATAGCGGGAGGGAATGAGCAGTTCTTC.

The chain has TRBV4-3 and TRBJ1-1, with D perhaps TRBD1 (5 bases). Germline V gene lookup returns CDR1 LGHNA and CDR2 YSLEER. The CDR3 sequence is 15 residues long. Deletions cut 1 base from V and 7 bases from J, with 16 bases between. The DNA for the CDR3 is TGCGCCAGCAGCCAAGTGACAGCCGGGAGAGGTGAAGCTTTCTTT. Translating it yields CASSQVTAGRGEAFF.